These T cell receptor beta chains were read from a single sample in a study of T cell responses to AZD1222 COVID-19 vaccine. Clones were sequenced by immunoSEQ multiplex PCR, and TCRdb holds only the in-frame ones, with some missing. The profile shows approximately 110,000 clones, around 85% of them singletons. The sample here was peripheral blood, taken 28 days after the second AZD1222 dose. The receptors derive from an adult who received the AZD1222 COVID-19 vaccine. CDR3s include the opening cysteine and the closing phenylalanine or tryptophan. The order of the fields is V gene, clone size, D gene, J gene, CDR3 protein, CDR3 DNA. D genes are given only for firm matches. Rows give clone size only sometimes, using once, few, many, or a class for an expanded clone.

>TRBV7-3|-|TRBD2|TRBJ2-2
CASSLAGGQNTGELFF
TGTGCCAGCAGCCTAGCGGGGGGCCAGAACACCGGGGAGCTGTTTTTT
>TRBV5-1|-|-|TRBJ1-5
CASSWGPTGYSNQPQHF
TGCGCCAGCAGCTGGGGGCCGACAGGTTATAGCAATCAGCCCCAGCATTTT
>TRBV18|-|-|TRBJ2-7
CASSPPNMEVNEQYF
TGTGCCAGCTCACCACCGAATATGGAAGTCAACGAGCAGTACTTC
>TRBV4-1|-|-|TRBJ2-7
CASSLQGRGSYEQYF
TGCGCCAGCAGCCTCCAGGGCCGAGGCTCCTACGAGCAGTACTTC
>TRBV29-1|-|-|TRBJ1-3
CSVETPGGNTIYF
TGCAGCGTTGAGACCCCGGGAGGAAACACCATATATTTT
>TRBV18|-|TRBD1|TRBJ2-5
CASSPGQGERETQYF
TGTGCCAGCTCACCGGGACAGGGTGAAAGGGAGACCCAGTACTTC
>TRBV5-6|-|TRBD2|TRBJ2-5
CASSLSGGRETQYF
TGTGCCAGCAGCCTTAGCGGGGGGAGAGAGACCCAGTACTTC
>TRBV18|-|TRBD1|TRBJ1-1
CASSPQADRGTEAFF
TGTGCCAGCTCACCTCAAGCGGACAGGGGAACTGAAGCTTTCTTT
>TRBV18|few|-|TRBJ2-1
CASSPGPGGNGNEQFF
TGTGCCAGCTCACCCGGGCCCGGGGGCAATGGGAATGAGCAGTTCTTC
>TRBV9|-|TRBD1|TRBJ1-6
CASSSRGGSPLHF
TGTGCCAGCAGCTCCAGGGGGGGTTCACCCCTCCACTTT
>TRBV19|-|-|TRBJ2-2
CASSNSGGYSAGELFF
TGTGCCAGTAGTAACTCCGGAGGTTATTCGGCCGGGGAGCTGTTTTTT
>TRBV9|-|TRBD1|TRBJ2-2
CASSDATGTGSGELFF
TGTGCCAGCAGCGACGCCACTGGGACAGGGTCCGGGGAGCTGTTTTTT
>TRBV9|-|-|TRBJ1-3
CASSVGDFGNTIYF
TGTGCCAGCAGCGTAGGTGATTTTGGAAACACCATATATTTT
>TRBV23-1|-|TRBD2|TRBJ2-1
CASSGGGPSNEQFF
TGCGCCAGCAGCGGGGGAGGGCCGTCCAATGAGCAGTTCTTC
>TRBV6-5|-|-|TRBJ2-5
CASSYTSQGTKRPQYF
TGTGCCAGCAGTTATACATCCCAGGGGACCAAGAGACCCCAGTACTTC
>TRBV7-2|-|-|TRBJ1-1
CASSLVGGGVGKAFF
TGTGCCAGCAGCTTAGTAGGCGGGGGAGTCGGGAAAGCTTTCTTT
>TRBV7-3|-|-|TRBJ2-2
CASSQQGAGELFF
TGTGCCAGCAGCCAACAGGGAGCCGGGGAGCTGTTTTTT
>TRBV28|-|TRBD1|TRBJ1-2
CASRTGQATNYGYTF
TGTGCCAGCAGGACCGGACAGGCGACTAACTATGGCTACACCTTC
>TRBV19|-|-|TRBJ1-5
CASSIFANQPQHF
TGTGCCAGTAGTATTTTTGCCAATCAGCCCCAGCATTTT
>TRBV28|-|-|TRBJ1-1
CASRTVGQLNTEAFF
TGTGCCAGCAGAACCGTGGGACAACTGAACACTGAAGCTTTCTTT
>TRBV3-1/TRBV3-2|-|-|TRBJ1-4
CASSLTGLSNEKLFF
TGTGCCAGCAGCTTAACAGGGCTGTCTAATGAAAAACTGTTTTTT
>TRBV5-5|few|TRBD2|TRBJ2-5
CASFEERGGVETQYF
TGTGCCAGCTTTGAGGAGCGGGGGGGAGTGGAGACCCAGTACTTC
>TRBV3-1/TRBV3-2|-|-|TRBJ2-5
CASSLSETQYF
TGTGCCAGCAGCCTCTCCGAGACCCAGTACTTC
>TRBV5-1|-|TRBD1|TRBJ1-2
CASSPGQGPTNYGYTF
TGCGCCAGCAGCCCTGGACAGGGCCCCACTAACTATGGCTACACCTTC
>TRBV4-3|-|-|TRBJ1-2
CASSSGVGEDTSGYTF
TGCGCCAGCAGCTCCGGTGTTGGGGAGGATACTTCCGGCTACACCTTC
>TRBV10-2|-|TRBD1|TRBJ2-3
CASSQFDPRTGEGTDTQYF
TGCGCCAGCAGTCAGTTCGACCCGCGGACAGGGGAGGGGACAGATACGCAGTATTTT
>TRBV11-2|once|-|TRBJ2-7
CASSLEAGAFSEQYF
TGTGCCAGCAGCTTAGAGGCAGGGGCATTCTCCGAGCAGTACTTC
>TRBV2|-|TRBD1|TRBJ2-4
CASSDEGQGDDIQYF
TGTGCCAGCAGTGACGAGGGACAGGGGGATGACATTCAGTACTTC
>TRBV5-6|-|TRBD1|TRBJ2-7
CASSLNLGQNSYEQYF
TGTGCCAGCAGCCTCAACTTGGGACAGAACTCCTACGAGCAGTACTTC
>TRBV24-1|few|-|TRBJ2-5
CATSESDATVGTQYF
TGTGCCACCAGTGAATCGGACGCCACGGTGGGGACCCAGTACTTC
>TRBV4-2|-|-|TRBJ2-1
CASSQVLADRTNEQFF
TGTGCCAGCAGCCAAGTTTTAGCGGACCGAACAAATGAGCAGTTCTTC
>TRBV28|-|TRBD1|TRBJ1-3
CASTTGVRGNTIYF
TGTGCCAGCACCACAGGGGTGCGAGGAAACACCATATATTTT